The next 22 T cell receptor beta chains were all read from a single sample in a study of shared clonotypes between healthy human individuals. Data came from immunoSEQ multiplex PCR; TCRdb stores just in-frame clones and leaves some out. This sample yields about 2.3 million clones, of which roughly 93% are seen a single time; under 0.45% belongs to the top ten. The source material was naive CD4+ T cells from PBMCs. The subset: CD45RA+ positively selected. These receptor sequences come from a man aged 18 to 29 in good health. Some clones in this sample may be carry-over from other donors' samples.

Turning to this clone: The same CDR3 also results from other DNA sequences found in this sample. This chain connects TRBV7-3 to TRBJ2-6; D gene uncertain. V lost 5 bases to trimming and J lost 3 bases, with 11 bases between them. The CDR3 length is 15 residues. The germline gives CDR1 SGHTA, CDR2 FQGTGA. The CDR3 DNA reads TGTGCCAGCAGCCTCACGAGGAGTGGGGCCAACGTCCTGACTTTC. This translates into CASSLTRSGANVLTF.

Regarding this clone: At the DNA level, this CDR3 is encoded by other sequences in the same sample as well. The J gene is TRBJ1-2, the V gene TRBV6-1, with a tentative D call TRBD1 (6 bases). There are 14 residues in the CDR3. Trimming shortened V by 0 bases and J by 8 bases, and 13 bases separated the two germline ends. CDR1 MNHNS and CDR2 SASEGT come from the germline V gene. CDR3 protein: CASSEALWGGGYTF. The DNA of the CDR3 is TGTGCCAGCAGTGAAGCGCTGTGGGGGGGCGGCTACACCTTC.

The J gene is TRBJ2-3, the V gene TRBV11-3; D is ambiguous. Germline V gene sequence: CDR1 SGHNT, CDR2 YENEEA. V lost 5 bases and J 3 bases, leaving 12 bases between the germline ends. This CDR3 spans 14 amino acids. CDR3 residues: CASSPPESTDTQYF. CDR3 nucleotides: TGTGCCAGCAGCCCCCCCGAGTCGACAGATACGCAGTATTTT.

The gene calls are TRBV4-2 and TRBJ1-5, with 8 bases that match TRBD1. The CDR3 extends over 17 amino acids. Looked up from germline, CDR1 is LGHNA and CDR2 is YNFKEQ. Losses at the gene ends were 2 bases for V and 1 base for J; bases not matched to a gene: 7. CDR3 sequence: CASSQTNQGASNQPQHF. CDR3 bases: TGTGCCAGCAGCCAAACGAACCAGGGGGCGAGCAATCAGCCCCAGCATTTT.

In DNA form, the CDR3 reads TGTGCCAGTAGTATATTTGCGGGAGGGATAGATACGCAGTATTTT. This encodes CASSIFAGGIDTQYF. J is TRBJ2-3 and V is TRBV19; the match to TRBD2 covers 9 bases. The J segment lost 5 bases and the V segment lost 2 bases, leaving 5 bases of the junction unmatched. The CDR3 is made up of 15 amino acids. Germline V gene data show CDR1 as LNHDA and CDR2 as SQIVND (reference sequence).

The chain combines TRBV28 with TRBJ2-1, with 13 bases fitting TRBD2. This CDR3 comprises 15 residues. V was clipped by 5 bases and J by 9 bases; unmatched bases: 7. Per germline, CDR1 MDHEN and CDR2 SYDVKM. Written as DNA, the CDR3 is TGTGCCAGCAGTCTGCCGACTAGCGGGAGGCTTGAGCAGTTCTTC. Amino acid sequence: CASSLPTSGRLEQFF. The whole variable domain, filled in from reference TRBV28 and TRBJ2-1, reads DVKVTQSSRYLVKRTGEKVFLECVQDMDHENMFWYRQDPGLGLRLIYFSYDVKMKEKGDIPEGYSVSREKKERFSLILESASTNQTSMYLCASSLPTSGRLEQFFGPGTRLTVL.

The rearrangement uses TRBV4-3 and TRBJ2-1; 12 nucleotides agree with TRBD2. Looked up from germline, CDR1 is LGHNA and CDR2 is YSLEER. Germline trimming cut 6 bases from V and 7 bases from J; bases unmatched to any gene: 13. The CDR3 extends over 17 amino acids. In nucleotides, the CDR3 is TGCGCCAGCAGTCTCAAACTTGGACTAGCGGGGAGGAATGAGCAGTTCTTC. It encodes CASSLKLGLAGRNEQFF.

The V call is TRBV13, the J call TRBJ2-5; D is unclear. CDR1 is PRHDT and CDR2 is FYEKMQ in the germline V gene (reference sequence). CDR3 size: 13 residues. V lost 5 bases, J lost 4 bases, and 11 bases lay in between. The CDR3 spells CASSPSPTETQYF. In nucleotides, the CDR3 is TGTGCCAGCAGCCCCTCCCCCACAGAGACCCAGTACTTC.

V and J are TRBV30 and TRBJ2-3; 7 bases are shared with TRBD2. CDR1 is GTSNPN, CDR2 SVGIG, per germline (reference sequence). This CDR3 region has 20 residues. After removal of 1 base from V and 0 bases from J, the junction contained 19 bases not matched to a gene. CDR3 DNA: TGTGCCTGGAGTGATAGACTAGCACCAAGCGGTGGCCATAGCACAGATACGCAGTATTTT. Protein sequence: CAWSDRLAPSGGHSTDTQYF.

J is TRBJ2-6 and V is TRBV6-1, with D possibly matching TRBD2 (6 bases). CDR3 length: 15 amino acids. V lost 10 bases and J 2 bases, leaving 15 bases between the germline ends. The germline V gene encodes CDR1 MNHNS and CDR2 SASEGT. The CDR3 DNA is TGTGCCACCTTGAGCGGGTCGCCTGGGGCCAACGTCCTGACTTTC. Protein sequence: CATLSGSPGANVLTF.

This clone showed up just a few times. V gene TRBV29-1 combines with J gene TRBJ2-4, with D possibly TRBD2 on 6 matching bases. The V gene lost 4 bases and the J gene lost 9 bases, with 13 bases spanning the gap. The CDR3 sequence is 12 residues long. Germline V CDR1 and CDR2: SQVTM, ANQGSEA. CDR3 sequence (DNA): TGCAGCGTTGCCGGGACGGAGGGCATTCAGTACTTC. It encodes CSVAGTEGIQYF.

CDR3 nucleotide sequence: TGCGCCAGCAGCCATTTTGGGCGGGAGGCGTACAATGAGCAGTTCTTC. This sequence encodes CASSHFGREAYNEQFF. V gene TRBV4-3 combines with J gene TRBJ2-1, with 8 bases matching TRBD2. The CDR3 is made up of 16 amino acids. The V gene end was trimmed by 3 bases and the J gene end by 4 bases; junction bases not matched to a gene: 8. Germline V CDR1 and CDR2: LGHNA, YSLEER.

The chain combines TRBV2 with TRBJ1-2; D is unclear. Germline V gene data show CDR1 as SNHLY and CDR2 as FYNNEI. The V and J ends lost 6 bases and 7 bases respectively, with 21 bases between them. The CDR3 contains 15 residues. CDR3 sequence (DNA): TGTGCCAGCAGAGAACCTAGGAGCGGAGGTGGTGGCTACACCTTC. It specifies CASREPRSGGGGYTF.

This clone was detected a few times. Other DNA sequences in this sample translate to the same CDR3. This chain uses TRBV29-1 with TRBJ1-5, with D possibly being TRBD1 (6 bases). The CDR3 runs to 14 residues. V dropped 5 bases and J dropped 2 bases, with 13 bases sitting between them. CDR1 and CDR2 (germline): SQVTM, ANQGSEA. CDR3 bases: TGCAGCGTTTCAACAGGGTATGGCAATCAGCCCCAGCATTTT. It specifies CSVSTGYGNQPQHF.

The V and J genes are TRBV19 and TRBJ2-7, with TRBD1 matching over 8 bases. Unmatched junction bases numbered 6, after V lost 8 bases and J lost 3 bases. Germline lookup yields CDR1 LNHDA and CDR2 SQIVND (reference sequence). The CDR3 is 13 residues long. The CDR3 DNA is TGTGCCAGTCAAGGACAGGGCGGCTACGAGCAGTACTTC. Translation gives CASQGQGGYEQYF.

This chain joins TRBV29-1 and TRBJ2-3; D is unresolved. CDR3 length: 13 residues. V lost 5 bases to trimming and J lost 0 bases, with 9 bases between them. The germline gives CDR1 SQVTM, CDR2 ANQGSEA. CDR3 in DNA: TGCAGCGTTATTCGGAGTAGCACAGATACGCAGTATTTT. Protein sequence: CSVIRSSTDTQYF.

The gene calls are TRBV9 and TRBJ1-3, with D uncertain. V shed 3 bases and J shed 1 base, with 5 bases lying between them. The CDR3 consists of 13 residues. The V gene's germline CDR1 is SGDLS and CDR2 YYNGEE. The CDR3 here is CASSGPSGNTIYF. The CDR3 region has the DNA TGTGCCAGCAGCGGACCGTCTGGAAACACCATATATTTT.

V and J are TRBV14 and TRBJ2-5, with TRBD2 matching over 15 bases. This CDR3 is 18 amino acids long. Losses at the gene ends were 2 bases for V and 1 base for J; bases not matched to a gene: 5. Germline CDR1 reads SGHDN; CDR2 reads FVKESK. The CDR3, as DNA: TGTGCCAGCAGCCAAATTGGACTAGCGGGGGGGGTCCAAGAGACCCAGTACTTC. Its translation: CASSQIGLAGGVQETQYF.

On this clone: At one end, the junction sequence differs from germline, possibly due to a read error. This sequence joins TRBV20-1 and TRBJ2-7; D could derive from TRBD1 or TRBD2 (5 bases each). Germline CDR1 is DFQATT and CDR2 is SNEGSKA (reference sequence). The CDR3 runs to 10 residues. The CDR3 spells CSAGHGAINF. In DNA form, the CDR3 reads TGCAGTGCGGGTCACGGGGCGATCAACTTC.

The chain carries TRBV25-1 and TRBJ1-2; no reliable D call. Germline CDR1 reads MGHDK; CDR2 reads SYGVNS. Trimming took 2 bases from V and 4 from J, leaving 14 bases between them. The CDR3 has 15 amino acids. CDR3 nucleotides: TGTGCCAGCAGTGAACACCCCGGGAGCCCCTATGGCTACACCTTC. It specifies CASSEHPGSPYGYTF.

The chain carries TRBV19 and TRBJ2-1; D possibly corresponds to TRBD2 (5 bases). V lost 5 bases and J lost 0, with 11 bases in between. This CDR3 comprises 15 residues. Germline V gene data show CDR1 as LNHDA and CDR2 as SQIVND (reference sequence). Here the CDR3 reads CASSVARSSYNEQFF. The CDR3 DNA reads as TGTGCCAGTAGTGTAGCGCGGAGCTCCTACAATGAGCAGTTCTTC.

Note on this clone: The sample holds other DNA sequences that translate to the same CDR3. CDR3 sequence: CASSSSGTDTQYF. CDR3 DNA sequence: TGCGCCAGCAGCTCTAGCGGCACAGATACGCAGTATTTT. V is TRBV5-1 and J is TRBJ2-3; a weak D match, TRBD2 (6 bases). CDR1 and CDR2 from the germline V gene are SGHRS and YFSETQ. Trimming took 3 bases from V and 1 from J, leaving 6 bases between them. CDR3 size: 13 residues.